This TCR beta chain was recovered during a study of PD-1 blockade in classical Hodgkin lymphoma. Using immunoSEQ multiplex PCR, the repertoire was profiled, and TCRdb retains in-frame clones only, with some absent. The sample lists 70,000 or so clones, around 93% occurring once. A note on this clone: The target antigen is unknown.

Deletions cut 0 bases from V and 6 bases from J, with 9 bases between. Germline CDR1 and CDR2: MGHRA and YSYEKL. CDR3 length equals 13 residues. Every single patient, without exception, relapsed after autologous stem cell transplantation, and brentuximab vedotin exposure varied. Study-wide findings and caveats: The study found that TCR diversity rose significantly by C4D1 in CD4+ but not CD8+ cells. Reported findings placed baseline TCR diversity lower in newly diagnosed patients (compared with healthy donors).

V usage is TRBV4-1 and J usage is TRBJ2-7; D is perhaps TRBD1 (5 bases). This receptor was obtained from a human donor with classical Hodgkin lymphoma. This sample comprised peripheral blood mononuclear cells (PBMCs), obtained at baseline. CDR3 in amino acids: CASSQEPGPEQYF. The CDR3 DNA sequence: TGCGCCAGCAGCCAAGAACCAGGGCCCGAGCAGTACTTC.